A single sample is the source of the 9 T cell receptor beta chains below, sequenced in a study of T cell changes during pregnancy in multiple sclerosis. TCRdb's table, derived via immunoSEQ multiplex PCR, lists solely in-frame clones and lacks some. The data hold 67,000 or so clones, with roughly 92% observed a single time. The starting material was CD8+ T cells from peripheral blood mononuclear cells, obtained in the third trimester of pregnancy. The source is a female donor in good health, enrolled as a control in a pregnancy study.

In its sample, this clone was seen once. The rearrangement links TRBV25-1 to TRBJ1-1; no reliable D call. V lost 7 bases and J 4 bases, leaving 13 bases between the germline ends. The CDR3 consists of 13 residues. CDR1 MGHDK and CDR2 SYGVNS come from the germline V gene. Written as DNA, the CDR3 is TGTGCCAGCACGGAGGGTAGGTCCACTGAAGCTTTCTTT. As protein: CASTEGRSTEAFF.

The chain recombines TRBV2 with TRBJ2-5, with no clear D. This CDR3 spans 12 amino acids. V was cut by 4 bases and J by 2 bases, with 5 bases left in between. Germline V lookup: CDR1 SNHLY, CDR2 FYNNEI. The CDR3 bases are TGTGCCAGCAGTGTACGGCAAGAGACCCAGTACTTC. This codes for CASSVRQETQYF.

The table lists this clone with a few counts. The chain is built from TRBV7-8 and TRBJ1-1; TRBD1 aligns across 7 bases. Germline trimming cut 6 bases from V and 4 bases from J; bases unmatched to any gene: 11. This CDR3 region has 15 residues. The germline CDR1 and CDR2 sequences are SGHVS and FQNEAQ. The CDR3 bases are TGTGCCAGCAGTTATACAGGGGAAACAGGCACTGAAGCTTTCTTT. This sequence encodes CASSYTGETGTEAFF.

The gene calls are TRBV6-1 and TRBJ2-3; TRBD1 matches at 11 bases. The CDR3 runs 15 residues. Germline loops: CDR1 MNHNS, CDR2 SASEGT. The J segment lost 7 bases and the V segment lost 1 base, leaving 4 bases of the junction unmatched. CDR3 protein: CASSEVGTGGNTQYF. CDR3 bases: TGTGCCAGCAGTGAAGTAGGGACAGGGGGAAATACGCAGTATTTT.

V and J are TRBV29-1 and TRBJ2-3; 8 bases line up with TRBD2. Germline CDR1 is SQVTM and CDR2 is ANQGSEA. The CDR3 length is 18 residues. After removal of 1 base from V and 2 bases from J, the junction contained 14 bases not matched to a gene. CDR3 bases: TGCAGCGTTGAAGTACCGCGGGGGGCCGTCCAGAACACAGATACGCAGTATTTT. Protein: CSVEVPRGAVQNTDTQYF.

The chain uses TRBV6-1 and TRBJ1-5; tentatively, D is TRBD1 (5 bases). The CDR3 is 15 residues long. Trimming took 1 base from V and 3 from J, leaving 10 bases between them. Germline V gives CDR1 MNHNS, CDR2 SASEGT. The CDR3, as DNA: TGTGCCAGCAGTGAAGGACAGTACTACAATCAGCCCCAGCATTTT. Residues: CASSEGQYYNQPQHF.

This clone was seen once. The germline gene is not matched at one end of the junction; a read error may be the cause. The chain is built from TRBV5-6 and TRBJ1-5; D remains ambiguous. The CDR3 is 13 amino acids. CDR1 is SGHDT, CDR2 YYEEEE, per germline. CDR3 residues: CASSLSSDQPQHF. DNA for the CDR3: TGTGCCAGCAGCTTGAGTAGCGATCAGCCCCAGCATTTT.

This chain links TRBV30 with TRBJ1-1; 8 nucleotides align to TRBD1. In germline, CDR1 is GTSNPN, CDR2 SVGIG (reference sequence). CDR3 size: 15 residues. The ends lost 5 bases at V and 1 base at J; junction bases unmatched: 9. The DNA of the CDR3 is TGTGCCTGGGTCAGACAGGGGTGGGAGAACACTGAAGCTTTCTTT. Amino acids: CAWVRQGWENTEAFF. The variable domain in full, completed from reference TRBV30 and TRBJ1-1, reads SQTIHQWPATLVQPVGSPLSLECTVEGTSNPNLYWYRQAAGRGLQLLFYSVGIGQISSEVPQNLSASRPQDRQFILSSKKLLLSDSGFYLCAWVRQGWENTEAFFGQGTRLTVV.

V gene TRBV28 combines with J gene TRBJ1-3, with D unclear. Trimming stripped 6 bases from V and 4 bases from J, with 10 bases between. Germline assignment: CDR1 MDHEN and CDR2 SYDVKM. The CDR3 totals 13 residues. The CDR3 DNA is TGTGCCAGCAGCCCTGACTCGGGAAACACCATATATTTT. This encodes CASSPDSGNTIYF.